These 2 T cell receptor beta chains share one sample of origin, sequenced in a study of blood T cell repertoires in COVID-19. Profiled with immunoSEQ multiplex PCR; TCRdb holds only in-frame clones, not every one. Among about 310,000 clones, approximately 89% were seen once, and the ten largest hold roughly a tenth. Sequenced sample: PBMCs or T cells enriched from blood (not recorded which). The receptors come from a woman in her twenties or thirties who had recovered from COVID-19.

The V call is TRBV30, the J call TRBJ1-4; D remains unclear. The germline V gene has CDR1 GTSNPN and CDR2 SVGIG (reference sequence). Deletions cut 2 bases from V and 8 bases from J, with 12 bases between. CDR3 length equals 13 residues. CDR3: CAWSPGREEKLFF. CDR3 nucleotide sequence: TGTGCCTGGAGTCCTGGGAGGGAGGAAAAACTGTTTTTT.

The rearrangement uses TRBV5-3 and TRBJ1-2, with a possible D match to TRBD1 (5 bases). TRBV5-3 is designated an ORF whose function remains uncertain. This CDR3 has 12 amino acids. With 0 bases removed from V and 8 bases from J, the gap between germline ends came to 8 bases. The CDR3 sequence: CARSLGQGGYTF. The CDR3 DNA follows: TGTGCCAGAAGCTTGGGGCAGGGAGGCTACACCTTC.